These 12 T cell receptor beta chains originate from one sample sequenced in a study of post-analysis software for immune sequencing data. Findings and caveats of the study: Several TRBV segments (TRBV5-6, TRBV5-1 and TRBV20-1 among them) occurred more frequently in patients than in controls.

The authors incorporated unique molecular identifiers into the TCR beta cDNA libraries. TCRdb reprocessed the PCR reads via MiXCR and lists one record per CDR3 protein. In the table there are 700,000 to 900,000 distinct CDR3 sequences, just over 45% of which are singletons. These receptors have no known antigen. The source material was blood. The receptors originated from a girl aged 5-17 years with multiple sclerosis.

V and J are TRBV9 and TRBJ1-2, with D possibly matching TRBD1 (6 bases). The CDR3 has 16 residues. Germline V gene data show CDR1 as SGDLS and CDR2 as YYNGEE. Deletions cut 1 base from V and 4 bases from J, with 17 bases between. CDR3 residues: CASSVRSQGLGYGYTF. The CDR3, as DNA: TGTGCCAGCAGCGTACGCTCCCAGGGGCTCGGCTATGGCTACACCTTC.

The chain links TRBV7-9 to TRBJ2-5; D possibly uses TRBD1 or TRBD2 (5 bases each). Germline V CDR1 and CDR2: SEHNR, FQNEAQ (reference sequence). There are 14 residues in the CDR3. The V end was cut by 3 bases, the J end by 2 bases, with 10 bases between. This CDR3 reads CASSFPGPQETQYF. DNA for the CDR3: TGTGCCAGCAGCTTCCCGGGGCCTCAAGAGACCCAGTACTTC. Full variable domain (remainder filled in from reference TRBV7-9 and TRBJ2-5): DTGVSQNPRHKITKRGQNVTFRCDPISEHNRLYWYRQTLGQGPEFLTYFQNEAQLEKSRLLSDRFSAERPKGSFSTLEIQRTEQGDSAMYLCASSFPGPQETQYFGPGTRLLVL.

This clonotype was recorded a few times. The chain recombines TRBV20-1 with TRBJ2-1; 9 nucleotides agree with TRBD2. Per the germline V gene, CDR1 is DFQATT and CDR2 is SNEGSKA (reference sequence). Trimming cost V 0 bases and J 5 bases; bases outside gene matches: 11. The length of the CDR3 is 17 residues. CDR3 bases: TGCAGTGCTAGAGATGGCGTAGCGGGAGTGTTCCACAATGAGCAGTTCTTC. This translates into CSARDGVAGVFHNEQFF.

This clonotype was seen a few times. The chain joins TRBV12-3 or TRBV12-4 to TRBJ2-3; D perhaps matches TRBD1 (5 bases). V was pared by 5 bases and J by 2 bases, with 14 bases between. The CDR3 loop spans 15 amino acids. CDR3 DNA sequence: TGTGCCAGCAGTGACCCGGACATACCCACAGATACGCAGTATTTT. Its protein product is CASSDPDIPTDTQYF.

The sample holds a few counts of this clonotype. V and J are TRBV20-1 and TRBJ1-2; TRBD1 agrees at 10 bases. CDR3 size: 13 residues. The germline gives CDR1 DFQATT, CDR2 SNEGSKA (reference sequence). V dropped 2 bases and J dropped 6; count of bases not matched to a gene: 3. CDR3 in amino acids: CSARWDRGNGYTF. DNA of the CDR3: TGCAGTGCTAGATGGGACAGGGGCAATGGCTACACCTTC.

This chain links TRBV6-5 with TRBJ1-1; D is unresolved. Germline V gives CDR1 MNHEY, CDR2 SVGAGI. The CDR3 length is 13 residues. V lost 8 bases and J 5 bases, leaving 15 bases between the germline ends. The CDR3 sequence is CASADGSWTEAFF. The CDR3 DNA reads TGTGCCAGCGCTGACGGGAGTTGGACTGAAGCTTTCTTT.

This clonotype was seen more than once but under ten times. J is TRBJ2-1 and V is TRBV4-3; 9 bases agree with TRBD2. The trim removed 1 base at V and 6 bases at J, leaving 4 bases unmatched. This CDR3 region has 15 residues. Germline CDR1 LGHNA, CDR2 YSLEER. CDR3 bases: TGCGCCAGCAGCCAAGGACTAGCGGCCGTCAATGAGCAGTTCTTC. It translates to CASSQGLAAVNEQFF.

The chain has TRBV7-2 and TRBJ2-5; no clear D. The J call may be in error: the DNA end matches TRBJ2-7 better. The germline CDR1 and CDR2 sequences are SGHTA and FQGNSA. This CDR3 contains 15 residues. The DNA of the CDR3 is TGTGCCAGCAGCACGTCCTATGGAGCAGACTACGAGCAGTACTTC. Encoded protein: CASSTSYGADYEQYF.

This sequence joins TRBV4-1 and TRBJ2-3, with 11 bases aligning to TRBD2. Trimming took 0 bases from V and 7 from J; bases not matched to a gene: 6. The CDR3 length is 16 residues. Germline CDR1 is MGHRA and CDR2 is YSYEKL. The CDR3 bases are TGCGCCAGCAGCCAAGATCTGTCTAGCGGGAGGTATACGCAGTATTTT. Residues: CASSQDLSSGRYTQYF.

This sequence joins TRBV27 and TRBJ2-5; the match to TRBD1 covers 9 bases. The J call may be faulty, since TRBJ2-7 better matches the DNA end. CDR1 is MNHEY, CDR2 SMNVEV, per germline (reference sequence). The CDR3 totals 15 residues. CDR3 in amino acids: CASSLGDRVVYEQYF. DNA for the CDR3: TGTGCCAGCAGTTTAGGGGACAGGGTCGTGTACGAGCAGTACTTC.

The V gene is TRBV29-1, the J gene TRBJ2-7; tentatively, D is TRBD1 (6 bases). Germline CDR1 is SQVTM and CDR2 is ANQGSEA. V lost 6 bases and J 0 bases, leaving 15 bases between the germline ends. The CDR3 runs to 14 residues. The DNA of the CDR3 is TGCAGCGTCAAGGACAGTCCTAGCTCCTACGAGCAGTACTTC. The encoded protein is CSVKDSPSSYEQYF.

The chain has TRBV6-2 or TRBV6-3 and TRBJ2-1; TRBD2 aligns across 13 bases. This CDR3 contains 14 residues. Trimming took 6 bases from V and 9 from J; bases not matched to a gene: 5. CDR1 and CDR2 (germline): MNHEY, SVGEGT. The CDR3 nucleotides are TGTGCCAGCAGATGGGGACTAGCGGGGAGTGAGCAGTTCTTC. It encodes CASRWGLAGSEQFF.